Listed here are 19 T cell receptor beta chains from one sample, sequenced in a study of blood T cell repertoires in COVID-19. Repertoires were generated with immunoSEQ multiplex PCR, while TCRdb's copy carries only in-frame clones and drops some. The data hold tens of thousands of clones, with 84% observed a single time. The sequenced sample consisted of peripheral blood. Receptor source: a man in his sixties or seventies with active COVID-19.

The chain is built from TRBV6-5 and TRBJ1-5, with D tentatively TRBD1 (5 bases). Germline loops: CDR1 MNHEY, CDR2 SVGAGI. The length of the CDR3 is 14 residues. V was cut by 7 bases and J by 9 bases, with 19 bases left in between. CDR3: CASKGGQTRGPQHF. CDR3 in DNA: TGTGCCAGCAAGGGAGGGCAAACGAGGGGGCCCCAGCATTTT.

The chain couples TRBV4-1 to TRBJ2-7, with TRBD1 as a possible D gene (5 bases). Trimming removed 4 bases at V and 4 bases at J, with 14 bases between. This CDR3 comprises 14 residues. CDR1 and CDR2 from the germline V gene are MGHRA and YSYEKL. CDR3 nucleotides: TGCGCCAGCAGCCCCAGGGAAGGGGTTTACGAGCAGTACTTC. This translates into CASSPREGVYEQYF.

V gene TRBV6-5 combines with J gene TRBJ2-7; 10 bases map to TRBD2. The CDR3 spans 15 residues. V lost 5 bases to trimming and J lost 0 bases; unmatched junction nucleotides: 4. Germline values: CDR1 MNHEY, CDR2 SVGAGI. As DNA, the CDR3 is TGTGCCAGCAGTCTAGCGGGGGAACACTCCTACGAGCAGTACTTC. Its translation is CASSLAGEHSYEQYF.

The chain's CDR3 is CASRGGGPLGSQYF. The CDR3 nucleotides are TGTGCCAGCAGGGGCGGGGGGCCACTGGGGTCCCAGTACTTC. This chain connects TRBV6-5 to TRBJ2-5; 8 bases map to TRBD2. The germline V gene encodes CDR1 MNHEY and CDR2 SVGAGI. The CDR3 is 14 residues long. V lost 6 bases and J lost 9; bases outside the gene matches: 12.

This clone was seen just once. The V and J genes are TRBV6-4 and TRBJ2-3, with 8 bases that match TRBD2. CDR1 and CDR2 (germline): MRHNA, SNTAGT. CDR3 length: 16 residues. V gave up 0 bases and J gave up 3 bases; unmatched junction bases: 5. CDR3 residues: CASSDSSGGGTDTQYF. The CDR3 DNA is TGTGCCAGCAGTGACTCCTCGGGCGGGGGGACAGATACGCAGTATTTT.

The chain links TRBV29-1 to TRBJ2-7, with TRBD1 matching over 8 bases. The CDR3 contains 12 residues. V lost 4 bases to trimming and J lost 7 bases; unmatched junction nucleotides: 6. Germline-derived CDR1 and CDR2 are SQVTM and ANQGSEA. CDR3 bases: TGCAGCGTTGCCCAGGGGGCAGGTGAGCAGTACTTC. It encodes CSVAQGAGEQYF.

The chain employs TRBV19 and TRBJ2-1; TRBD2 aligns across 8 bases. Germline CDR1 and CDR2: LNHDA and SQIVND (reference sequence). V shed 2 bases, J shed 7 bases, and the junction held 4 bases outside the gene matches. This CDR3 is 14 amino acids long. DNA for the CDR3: TGTGCCAGTAGTATAACGGGGGGGCGTAATGAGCAGTTCTTC. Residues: CASSITGGRNEQFF.

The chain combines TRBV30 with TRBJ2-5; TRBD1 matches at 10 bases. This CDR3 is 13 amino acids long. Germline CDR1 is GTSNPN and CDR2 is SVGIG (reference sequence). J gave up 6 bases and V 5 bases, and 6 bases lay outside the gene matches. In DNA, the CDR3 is TGTGCCTGGGGACCGGACAGGGGGAAGACCCAGTACTTC. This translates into CAWGPDRGKTQYF.

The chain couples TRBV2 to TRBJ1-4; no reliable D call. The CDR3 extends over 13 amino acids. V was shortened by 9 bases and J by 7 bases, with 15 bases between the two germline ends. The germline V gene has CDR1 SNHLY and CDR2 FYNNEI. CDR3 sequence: CASHRELIEKLFF. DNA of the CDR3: TGTGCCAGTCATAGGGAGCTAATTGAAAAACTGTTTTTT.

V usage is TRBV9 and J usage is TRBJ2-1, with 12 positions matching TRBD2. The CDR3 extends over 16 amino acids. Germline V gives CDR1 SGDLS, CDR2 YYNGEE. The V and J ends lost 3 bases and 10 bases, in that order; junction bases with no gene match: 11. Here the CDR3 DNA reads TGTGCCAGCAGCGAAAGGACTAGCGGGGTTAGCAGCGAGCAGTTCTTC. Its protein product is CASSERTSGVSSEQFF.

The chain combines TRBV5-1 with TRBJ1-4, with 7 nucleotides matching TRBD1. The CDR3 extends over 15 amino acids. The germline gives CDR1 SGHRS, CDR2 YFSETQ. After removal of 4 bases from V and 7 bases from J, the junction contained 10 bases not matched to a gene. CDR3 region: CASSALTGWGEKLFF. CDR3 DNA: TGCGCCAGCAGCGCTCTGACAGGGTGGGGTGAAAAACTGTTTTTT.

CDR3 nucleotides: TGTGCCAGCAGAAGGACCGGGACAGGGGATGTGACCCAGTACTTC. Translating gives CASRRTGTGDVTQYF. The rearrangement uses TRBV6-5 and TRBJ2-5; TRBD1 aligns across 10 bases. Losses at the gene ends were 6 bases for V and 7 bases for J; bases not matched to a gene: 11. CDR1 is MNHEY and CDR2 is SVGAGI in the germline V gene. The CDR3 is 15 amino acids.

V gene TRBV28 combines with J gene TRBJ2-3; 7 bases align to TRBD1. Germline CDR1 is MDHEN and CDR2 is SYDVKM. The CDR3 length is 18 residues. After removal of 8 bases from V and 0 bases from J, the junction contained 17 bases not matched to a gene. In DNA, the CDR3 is TGTGCCAGCTTCGGTCGTCATTCAGGGGGAACTAGCACAGATACGCAGTATTTT. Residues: CASFGRHSGGTSTDTQYF.

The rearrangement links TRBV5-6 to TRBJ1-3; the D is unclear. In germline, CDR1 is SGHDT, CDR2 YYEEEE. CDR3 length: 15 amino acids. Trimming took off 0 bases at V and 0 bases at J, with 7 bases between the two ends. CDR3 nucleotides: TGTGCCAGCAGCTTGGGTAGAAACTCTGGAAACACCATATATTTT. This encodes CASSLGRNSGNTIYF.

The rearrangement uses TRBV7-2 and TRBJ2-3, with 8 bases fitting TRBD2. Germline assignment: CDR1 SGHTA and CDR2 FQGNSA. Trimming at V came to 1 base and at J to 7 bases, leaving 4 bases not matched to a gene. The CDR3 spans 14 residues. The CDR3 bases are TGTGCCAGCAGCTTAGGCGGGGGGAGTTATACGCAGTATTTT. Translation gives CASSLGGGSYTQYF.

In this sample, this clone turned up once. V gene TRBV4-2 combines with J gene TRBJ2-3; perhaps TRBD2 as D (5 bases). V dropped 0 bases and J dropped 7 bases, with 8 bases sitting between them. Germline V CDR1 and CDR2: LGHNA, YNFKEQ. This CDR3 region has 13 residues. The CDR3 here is CASSQEPGNTQYF. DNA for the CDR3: TGTGCCAGCAGCCAAGAGCCCGGGAATACGCAGTATTTT.

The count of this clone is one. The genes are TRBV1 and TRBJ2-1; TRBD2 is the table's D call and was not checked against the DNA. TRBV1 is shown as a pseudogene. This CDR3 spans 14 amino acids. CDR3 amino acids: CTSSPSVTYNEQFF. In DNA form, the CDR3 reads TGCACCAGCAGCCCTAGCGTTACCTACAATGAGCAGTTCTTC.

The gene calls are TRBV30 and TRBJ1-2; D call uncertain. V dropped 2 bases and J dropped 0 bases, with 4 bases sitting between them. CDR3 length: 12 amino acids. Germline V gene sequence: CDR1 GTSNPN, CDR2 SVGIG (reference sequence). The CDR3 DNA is TGTGCCTGGAGTCTAACTAACTATGGCTACACCTTC. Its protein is CAWSLTNYGYTF.

The DNA of the CDR3 is TGTGCCAGCAGCCCCGACGCTAGGGAGTCCTACAATGAGCAGTTCTTC. Its protein product is CASSPDARESYNEQFF. The gene calls are TRBV9 and TRBJ2-1; possibly TRBD2 for D (5 bases). Trimming removed 4 bases from V and 1 base from J, with 15 bases in between. Germline V lookup: CDR1 SGDLS, CDR2 YYNGEE. This CDR3 has 16 residues.